Sequencing of this TCR beta chain was carried out in a study of T cell clones after liver transplantation. Study details: Third-party-reactive TCRbeta sequences from pre-transplant mixed lymphocyte reactions served as antigen-independent comparators. Subjects received no induction therapy and standard immunosuppression until randomization at 12-24 months post-transplant. Study-wide points: In 5 of 8 subjects, circulating graft-donor-reactive CD4 TCRbeta sequences fell significantly after transplant.

Using immunoSEQ multiplex PCR, the repertoire was profiled, and TCRdb retains in-frame clones only, with some absent. This sample has tens of thousands of clones, with 90% found just once. Turning to this clone: Its antigen is still unknown.

Trimming left V 4 bases short and J 7 bases short, with 17 bases between. This CDR3 comprises 15 residues. CDR1 SGHTA and CDR2 FQGNSA come from the germline V gene. The receptor was isolated from a human donor who received a liver transplant. The chain joins TRBV7-2 to TRBJ2-4, with TRBD1 as a possible D gene (6 bases). The sample was CD4+ T cells from blood, taken before liver transplant. The chain's CDR3 is CASSSRRTAVNIQYF. The CDR3 DNA follows: TGTGCCAGCAGCTCCCGAAGGACAGCTGTCAACATTCAGTACTTC. The variable domain in full, with the rest retrieved from reference TRBV7-2 and TRBJ2-4, is GAGVSQSPSNKVTEKGKDVELRCDPISGHTALYWYRQSLGQGLEFLIYFQGNSAPDKSGLPSDRFSAERTGGSVSTLTIQRTQQEDSAVYLCASSSRRTAVNIQYFGAGTRLSVL.